Sequencing of this T cell receptor (beta chain) was carried out in a study of cytomegalovirus exposure and HLA in healthy donors. Study-level background: The 90 to 150 validation repertoires were produced on the same platform as the 720 or so repertoires of the first cohort. This was reported in a later analysis.

The V gene lost 2 bases and the J gene lost 8 bases, with 19 bases spanning the gap. The CDR3 is 16 amino acids. The germline V gene encodes CDR1 SGHVS and CDR2 FQNEAQ. The study, taken as a whole, reports: Cytomegalovirus association was listed for 150 to 200 TCR beta chains. In vitro work confirmed that a few CMV-associated chains recognize CMV antigens.

Notes on this clone: The antigen remains undetermined.

The method was immunoSEQ multiplex PCR; TCRdb's version includes in-frame clones alone and lacks a portion of them. The sample shows approximately 100,000 clones, roughly 92% of them seen only once. The chain links TRBV7-8 to TRBJ1-3; weak D call: TRBD1 (5 bases). The TCR was taken from a woman aged 30 to 39 in good health and CMV-seropositive. Sequencing was performed on PBMCs. The CDR3 DNA sequence: TGTGCCAGCAGCTTACCCGGGGCTACCCCGGGGGACACCATATATTTT. Amino acid sequence: CASSLPGATPGDTIYF. Combining the CDR3 with reference TRBV7-8 and TRBJ1-3 gives the whole variable domain GAGVSQSPRYKVAKRGQDVALRCDPISGHVSLFWYQQALGQGPEFLTYFQNEAQLDKSGLPSDRFFAERPEGSVSTLKIQRTQQEDSAVYLCASSLPGATPGDTIYFGEGSWLTVV.